A single sample is the source of the 9 T cell receptor beta chains below, sequenced in a study of cytomegalovirus exposure and HLA in healthy donors. In the PCR, 60 Vbeta and 13 Jbeta primers were used. TCRdb's copy holds only in-frame clones and misses some; the assay was immunoSEQ multiplex PCR. The table shows 100,000 to 150,000 clones, with roughly 70% occurring only once. Sequencing input: PBMCs. All receptors come from a woman in her forties or fifties in good health and CMV-seropositive.

The chain recombines TRBV6-1 with TRBJ1-1, with D perhaps matching TRBD1 (5 bases). CDR1 MNHNS and CDR2 SASEGT come from the germline V gene. V shed 7 bases and J shed 0 bases, with 15 bases lying between them. The CDR3 consists of 15 residues. The CDR3 DNA reads as TGTGCCAGCAACAAAGATCAGGGCATGAACACTGAAGCTTTCTTT. It translates to CASNKDQGMNTEAFF.

The chain recombines TRBV19 with TRBJ1-5, with a tentative D call TRBD1 (5 bases). CDR1 and CDR2 from the germline V gene are LNHDA and SQIVND (reference sequence). Trimming removed 7 bases from V and 7 bases from J, with 20 bases in between. The CDR3 spans 15 residues. CDR3 region: CASNNPAGTHQPQHF. CDR3 DNA: TGTGCCAGTAACAACCCGGCGGGGACTCACCAGCCCCAGCATTTT. The full variable domain, rest sourced from reference TRBV19 and TRBJ1-5, is DGGITQSPKYLFRKEGQNVTLSCEQNLNHDAMYWYRQDPGQGLRLIYYSQIVNDFQKGDIAEGYSVSREKKESFPLTVTSAQKNPTAFYLCASNNPAGTHQPQHFGDGTRLSIL.

The gene calls are TRBV4-2 and TRBJ2-3, with 12 nucleotides matching TRBD2. In germline, CDR1 is LGHNA, CDR2 YNFKEQ. The V segment lost 5 bases and the J segment 6 bases; nucleotides outside the gene matches: 6. This CDR3 spans 15 amino acids. As DNA, the CDR3 is TGTGCCAGCAGCACCCGACTAGCGGGAGAGGATACGCAGTATTTT. Protein sequence: CASSTRLAGEDTQYF.

The rearrangement joins TRBV11-2 to TRBJ2-5, with 8 bases aligning to TRBD1. The CDR3 loop spans 14 amino acids. Germline V CDR1 and CDR2: SGHAT, FQNNGV. Trimming at V came to 5 bases and at J to 6 bases, leaving 8 bases not matched to a gene. CDR3 sequence reads: CASSGQGAVKTQYF. The CDR3 DNA reads TGTGCCAGCAGCGGGCAGGGGGCCGTGAAGACCCAGTACTTC.

J is TRBJ1-2 and V is TRBV7-2, with 7 positions matching TRBD1. The CDR3 has 14 residues. Germline V lookup: CDR1 SGHTA, CDR2 FQGNSA. V shed 2 bases and J 3 bases; nucleotides not matched to a gene: 3. The CDR3 DNA reads as TGTGCCAGCAGCTTACTACAGGGGTACTATGGCTACACCTTC. Its protein is CASSLLQGYYGYTF.

The gene calls are TRBV7-9 and TRBJ2-3; D not certain. Germline loops: CDR1 SEHNR, CDR2 FQNEAQ (reference sequence). Trimming stripped 5 bases from V and 3 bases from J, with 6 bases between. This CDR3 comprises 12 residues. CDR3 nucleotides: TGTGCCAGCAGCCCATTTACAGATACGCAGTATTTT. Its protein is CASSPFTDTQYF.

This chain joins TRBV5-1 and TRBJ1-6; 7 bases fit TRBD1. Trimming removed 4 bases from V and 5 bases from J; junction bases left unmatched: 6. CDR1 SGHRS and CDR2 YFSETQ come from the germline V gene. This CDR3 spans 15 amino acids. Here the CDR3 reads CASSATGPDNSPLHF. In DNA, the CDR3 is TGCGCCAGCAGCGCGACAGGGCCGGATAATTCACCCCTCCACTTT.

The rearrangement links TRBV28 to TRBJ1-1; no clear D. V shed 8 bases and J shed 0 bases, with 13 bases lying between them. Germline CDR1 and CDR2: MDHEN and SYDVKM. This CDR3 has 14 residues. CDR3 region: CASAQNYMNTEAFF. For the CDR3, the DNA is TGTGCCAGCGCCCAAAATTACATGAACACTGAAGCTTTCTTT. Together with reference TRBV28 and TRBJ1-1, the CDR3 gives the full variable domain: DVKVTQSSRYLVKRTGEKVFLECVQDMDHENMFWYRQDPGLGLRLIYFSYDVKMKEKGDIPEGYSVSREKKERFSLILESASTNQTSMYLCASAQNYMNTEAFFGQGTRLTVV.

The chain carries TRBV10-3 and TRBJ2-3; 9 nucleotides line up with TRBD2. The germline V gene encodes CDR1 ENHRY and CDR2 SYGVKD. This CDR3 has 14 residues. V gave up 4 bases and J gave up 4 bases; unmatched junction bases: 3. CDR3 amino acids: CAISVSGSADTQYF. For the CDR3, the DNA is TGTGCCATCAGTGTTAGCGGGAGTGCAGATACGCAGTATTTT.